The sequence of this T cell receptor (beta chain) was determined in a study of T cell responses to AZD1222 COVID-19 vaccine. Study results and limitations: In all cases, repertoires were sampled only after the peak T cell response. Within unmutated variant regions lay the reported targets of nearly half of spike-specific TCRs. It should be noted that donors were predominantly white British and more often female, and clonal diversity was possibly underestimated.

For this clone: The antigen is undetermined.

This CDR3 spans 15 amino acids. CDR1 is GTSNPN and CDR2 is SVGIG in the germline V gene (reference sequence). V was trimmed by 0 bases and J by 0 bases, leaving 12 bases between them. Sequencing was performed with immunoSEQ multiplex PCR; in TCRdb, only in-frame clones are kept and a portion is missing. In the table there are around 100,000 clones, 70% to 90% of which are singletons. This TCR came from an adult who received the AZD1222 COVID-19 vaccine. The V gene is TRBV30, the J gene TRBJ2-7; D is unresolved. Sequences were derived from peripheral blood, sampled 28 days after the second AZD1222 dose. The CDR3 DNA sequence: TGTGCCTGGAGTGTCCCGCAGACGAGCTCCTACGAGCAGTACTTC. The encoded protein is CAWSVPQTSSYEQYF.